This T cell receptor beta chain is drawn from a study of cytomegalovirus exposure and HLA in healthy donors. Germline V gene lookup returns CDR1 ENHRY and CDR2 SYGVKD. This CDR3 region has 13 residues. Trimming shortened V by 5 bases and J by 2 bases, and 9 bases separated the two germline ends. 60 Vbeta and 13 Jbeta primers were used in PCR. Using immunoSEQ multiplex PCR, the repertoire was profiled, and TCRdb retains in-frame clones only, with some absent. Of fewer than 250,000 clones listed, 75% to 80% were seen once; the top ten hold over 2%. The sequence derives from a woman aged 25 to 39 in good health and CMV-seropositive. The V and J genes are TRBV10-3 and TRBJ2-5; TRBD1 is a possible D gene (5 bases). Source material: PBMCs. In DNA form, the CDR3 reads TGTGCCATCAGTTTTAAGGGGCAAGAGACCCAGTACTTC. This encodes CAISFKGQETQYF.